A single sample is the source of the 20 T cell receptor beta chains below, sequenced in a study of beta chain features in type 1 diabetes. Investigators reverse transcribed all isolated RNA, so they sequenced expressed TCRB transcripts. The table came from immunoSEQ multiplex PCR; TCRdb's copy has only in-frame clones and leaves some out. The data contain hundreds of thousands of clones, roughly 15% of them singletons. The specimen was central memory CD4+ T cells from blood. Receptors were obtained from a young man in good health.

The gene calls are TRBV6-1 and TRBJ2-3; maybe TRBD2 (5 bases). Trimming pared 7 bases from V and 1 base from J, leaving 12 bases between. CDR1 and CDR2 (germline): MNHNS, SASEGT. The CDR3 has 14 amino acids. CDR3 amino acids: CASMSSRGTDTQYF. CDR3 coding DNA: TGTGCCAGCATGTCATCGCGGGGCACAGATACGCAGTATTTT.

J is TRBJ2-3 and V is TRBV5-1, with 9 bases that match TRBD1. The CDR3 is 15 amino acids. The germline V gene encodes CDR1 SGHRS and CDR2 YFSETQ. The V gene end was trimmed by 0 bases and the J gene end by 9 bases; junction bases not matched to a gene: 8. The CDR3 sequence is CASSLGRTGAQTQYF. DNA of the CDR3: TGCGCCAGCAGCTTGGGTCGGACAGGGGCGCAGACGCAGTATTTT.

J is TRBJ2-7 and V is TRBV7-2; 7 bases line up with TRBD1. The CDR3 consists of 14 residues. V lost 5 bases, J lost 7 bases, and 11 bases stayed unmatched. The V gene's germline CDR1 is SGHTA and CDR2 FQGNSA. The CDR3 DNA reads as TGTGCCAGCAGCAGCAGACAGGGCTCTTATGAGCAGTACTTC. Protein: CASSSRQGSYEQYF.

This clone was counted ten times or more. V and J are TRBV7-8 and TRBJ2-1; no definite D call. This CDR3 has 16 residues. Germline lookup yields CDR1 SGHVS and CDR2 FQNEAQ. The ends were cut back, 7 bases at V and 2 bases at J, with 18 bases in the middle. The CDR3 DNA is TGTGCCAGCACCTTTAGAGGCCGCTCACCCTACAATGAGCAGTTCTTC. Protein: CASTFRGRSPYNEQFF.

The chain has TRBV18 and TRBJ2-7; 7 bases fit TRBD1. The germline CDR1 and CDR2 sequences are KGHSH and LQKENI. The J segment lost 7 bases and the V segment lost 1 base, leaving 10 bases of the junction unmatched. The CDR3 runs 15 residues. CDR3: CASSPQGALPGEQYF. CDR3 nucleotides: TGTGCCAGCTCACCACAGGGGGCTCTACCGGGAGAGCAGTACTTC.

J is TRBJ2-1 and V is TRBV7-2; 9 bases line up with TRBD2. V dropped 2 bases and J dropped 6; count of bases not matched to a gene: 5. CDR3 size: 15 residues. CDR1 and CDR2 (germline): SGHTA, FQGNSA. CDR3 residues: CASSLTSGYPNEQFF. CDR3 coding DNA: TGTGCCAGCAGCTTAACTAGCGGGTATCCCAATGAGCAGTTCTTC.

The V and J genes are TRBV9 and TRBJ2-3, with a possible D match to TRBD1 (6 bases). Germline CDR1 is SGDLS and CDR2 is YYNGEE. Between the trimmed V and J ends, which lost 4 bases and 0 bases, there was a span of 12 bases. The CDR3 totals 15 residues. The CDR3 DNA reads TGTGCCAGCAGCCCGTCCCAGGGGAGCACAGATACGCAGTATTTT. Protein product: CASSPSQGSTDTQYF.

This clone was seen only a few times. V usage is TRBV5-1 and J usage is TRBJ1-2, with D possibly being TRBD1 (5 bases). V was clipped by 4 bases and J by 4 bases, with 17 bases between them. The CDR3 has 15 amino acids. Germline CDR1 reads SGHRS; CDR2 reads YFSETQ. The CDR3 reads CASSLQEIDSYGYTF. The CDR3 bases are TGCGCCAGCAGCCTGCAAGAAATAGACAGCTATGGCTACACCTTC.

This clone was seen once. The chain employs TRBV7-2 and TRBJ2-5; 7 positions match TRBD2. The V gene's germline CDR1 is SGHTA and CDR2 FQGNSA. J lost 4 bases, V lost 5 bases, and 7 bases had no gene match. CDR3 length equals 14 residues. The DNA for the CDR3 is TGTGCCAGCAGCCAATCTAGCGGCTCAGAGACCCAGTACTTC. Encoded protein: CASSQSSGSETQYF.

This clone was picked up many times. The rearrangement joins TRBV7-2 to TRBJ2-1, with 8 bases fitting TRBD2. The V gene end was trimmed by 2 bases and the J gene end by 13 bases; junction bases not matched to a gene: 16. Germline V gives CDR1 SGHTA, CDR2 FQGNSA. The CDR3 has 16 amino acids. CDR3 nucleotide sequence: TGTGCCAGCAGCTTAAGGGGCAGCGGGAGAAGGGCAGCTCAGTTCTTC. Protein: CASSLRGSGRRAAQFF. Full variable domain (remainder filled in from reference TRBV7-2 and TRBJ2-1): GAGVSQSPSNKVTEKGKDVELRCDPISGHTALYWYRQSLGQGLEFLIYFQGNSAPDKSGLPSDRFSAERTGGSVSTLTIQRTQQEDSAVYLCASSLRGSGRRAAQFFGPGTRLTVL.

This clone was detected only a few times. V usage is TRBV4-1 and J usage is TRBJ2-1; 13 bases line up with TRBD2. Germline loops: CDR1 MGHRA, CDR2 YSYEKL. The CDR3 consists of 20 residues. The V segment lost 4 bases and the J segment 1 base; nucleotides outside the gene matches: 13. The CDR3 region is CASSRRLAGGTSPSYNEQFF. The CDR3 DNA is TGCGCCAGCAGCCGTCGACTAGCGGGAGGTACTTCACCGTCCTACAATGAGCAGTTCTTC.

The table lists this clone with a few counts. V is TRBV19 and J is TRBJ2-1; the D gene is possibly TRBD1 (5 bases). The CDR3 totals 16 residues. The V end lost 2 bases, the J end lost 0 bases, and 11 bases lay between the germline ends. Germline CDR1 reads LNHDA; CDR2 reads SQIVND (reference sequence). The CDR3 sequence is CASSIIPQGSYNEQFF. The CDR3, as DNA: TGTGCCAGTAGTATAATCCCCCAGGGCTCCTACAATGAGCAGTTCTTC.

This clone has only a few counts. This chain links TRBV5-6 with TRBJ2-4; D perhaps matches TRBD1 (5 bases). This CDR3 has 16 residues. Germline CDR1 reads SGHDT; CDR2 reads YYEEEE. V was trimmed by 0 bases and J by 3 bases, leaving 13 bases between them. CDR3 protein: CASSLEPGRGKNIQYF. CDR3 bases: TGTGCCAGCAGCTTGGAGCCCGGTAGGGGCAAAAACATTCAGTACTTC.

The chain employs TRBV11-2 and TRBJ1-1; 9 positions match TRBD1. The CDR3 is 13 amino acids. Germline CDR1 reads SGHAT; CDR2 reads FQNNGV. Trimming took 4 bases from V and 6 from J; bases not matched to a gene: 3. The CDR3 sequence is CASSSDRGAEAFF. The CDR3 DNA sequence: TGTGCCAGCAGCTCCGACAGGGGGGCTGAAGCTTTCTTT.

CDR3 protein: CASSQYPSGRYNEQFF. The CDR3 bases are TGTGCCAGCAGCCAATATCCTAGCGGGAGGTACAATGAGCAGTTCTTC. This chain joins TRBV4-2 and TRBJ2-1; 11 bases fit TRBD2. This CDR3 comprises 16 residues. From germline, CDR1 is LGHNA and CDR2 YNFKEQ. V lost 2 bases, J lost 4 bases, and 4 bases stayed unmatched.

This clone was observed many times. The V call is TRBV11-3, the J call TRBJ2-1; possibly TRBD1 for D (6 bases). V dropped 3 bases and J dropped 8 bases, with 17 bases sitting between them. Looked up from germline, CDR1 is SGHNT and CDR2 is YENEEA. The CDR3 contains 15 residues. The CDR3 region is CASSFLQGGLDEQFF. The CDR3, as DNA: TGTGCCAGCAGCTTTTTACAGGGTGGTTTGGATGAGCAGTTCTTC.

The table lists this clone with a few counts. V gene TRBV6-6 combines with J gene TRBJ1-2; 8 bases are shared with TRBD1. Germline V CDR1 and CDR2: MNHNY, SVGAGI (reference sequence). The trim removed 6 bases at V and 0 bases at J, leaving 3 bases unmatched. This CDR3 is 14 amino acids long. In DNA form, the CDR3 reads TGTGCCAGCAGGGACAGGGAAGCTAACTATGGCTACACCTTC. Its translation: CASRDREANYGYTF.

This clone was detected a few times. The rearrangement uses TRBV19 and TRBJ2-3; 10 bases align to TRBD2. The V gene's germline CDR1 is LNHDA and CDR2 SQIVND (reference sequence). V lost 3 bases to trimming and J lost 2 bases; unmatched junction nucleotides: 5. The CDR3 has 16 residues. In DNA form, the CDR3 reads TGTGCCAGTAGTATTCTAGCGGGAGCCCCCACAGATACGCAGTATTTT. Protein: CASSILAGAPTDTQYF.

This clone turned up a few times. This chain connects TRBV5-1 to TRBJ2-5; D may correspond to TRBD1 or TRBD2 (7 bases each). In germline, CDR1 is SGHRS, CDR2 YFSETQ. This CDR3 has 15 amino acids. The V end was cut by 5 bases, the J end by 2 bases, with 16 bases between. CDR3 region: CASSLAGGGQETQYF. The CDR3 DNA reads TGCGCCAGCAGTCTGGCAGGGGGAGGGCAAGAGACCCAGTACTTC.

The CDR3 region is CSSRGAGYGYTF. The CDR3 coding sequence is TGCAGCTCCCGGGGCGCGGGCTATGGCTACACCTTC. This chain joins TRBV29-1 and TRBJ1-2, with a weak D call TRBD1 (5 bases). Germline assignment: CDR1 SQVTM and CDR2 ANQGSEA. The CDR3 runs to 12 residues. Between the trimmed V and J ends, which lost 8 bases and 4 bases, there was a span of 14 bases.